Listed here are 4 T cell receptor beta chains from one sample, sequenced in a study of CD8+ T cells in alopecia areata. RNA was extracted and reverse transcribed into cDNA as the sequencing template. Method: immunoSEQ multiplex PCR; TCRdb's copy keeps in-frame clones and lacks some. The table lists about 110,000 clones, roughly 60% of them singletons. The sequenced sample was CD8+ T cells sorted from blood. The receptors come from a human donor in good health.

The genes are TRBV7-6 and TRBJ1-4; D gene ambiguous. The CDR3 contains 17 residues. V lost 5 bases and J lost 4, with 20 bases in between. Germline CDR1 is SGHVS and CDR2 is FNYEAQ. The CDR3, as DNA: TGTGCCAGCAGCCTACTTAGTGGTTCAGGAGATAATGAAAAACTGTTTTTT. Its translation: CASSLLSGSGDNEKLFF.

The J gene is TRBJ1-2, the V gene TRBV30, with D possibly matching TRBD1 (6 bases). Germline V gives CDR1 GTSNPN, CDR2 SVGIG (reference sequence). The CDR3 has 17 amino acids. V was pared by 7 bases and J by 0 bases, with 24 bases between. Written as DNA, the CDR3 is TGTGCCTCCACGATCGATGGCGGGACAAGAGCTAACTATGGCTACACCTTC. The encoded protein is CASTIDGGTRANYGYTF.

This chain connects TRBV19 to TRBJ2-7; the D gene is possibly TRBD2 (5 bases). Trimming pared 6 bases from V and 0 bases from J, leaving 9 bases between. The germline CDR1 and CDR2 sequences are LNHDA and SQIVND (reference sequence). The CDR3 has 13 residues. CDR3 nucleotides: TGTGCCAGTAGCCCCGGGGTCTCCTACGAGCAGTACTTC. Protein: CASSPGVSYEQYF.

The chain couples TRBV2 to TRBJ2-5, with 7 positions matching TRBD1. Losses at the gene ends were 6 bases for V and 5 bases for J; bases not matched to a gene: 9. CDR1 SNHLY and CDR2 FYNNEI come from the germline V gene. The CDR3 covers 14 residues. DNA for the CDR3: TGTGCCAGCAGGTTCTCAGGGGGTCGGGAGACCCAGTACTTC. This encodes CASRFSGGRETQYF.